Following are 23 T cell receptor beta chains from one sample sequenced in a study of blood T cell repertoires in COVID-19. Sequenced by immunoSEQ multiplex PCR; TCRdb stores in-frame clones only, minus some. The repertoire has 150,000 to 200,000 clones, 80% to 90% of them found once; the top ten carry around 8.6%. Source material: peripheral blood. The origin of the receptors is a man over 45 with active or convalescent COVID-19.

The chain links TRBV6-5 to TRBJ1-1; unclear D gene. Per germline, CDR1 MNHEY and CDR2 SVGAGI. V was clipped by 2 bases and J by 2 bases, with 3 bases between them. The CDR3 has 12 residues. CDR3 sequence: CASSYTNTEAFF. Written as DNA, the CDR3 is TGTGCCAGCAGTTACACTAACACTGAAGCTTTCTTT.

This chain connects TRBV9 to TRBJ1-5; 8 bases map to TRBD1. The CDR3 runs 15 residues. Losses at the gene ends were 0 bases for V and 1 base for J; bases not matched to a gene: 0. CDR1 SGDLS and CDR2 YYNGEE come from the germline V gene. The CDR3 DNA reads as TGTGCCAGCAGCGTAGGACAGGGGAGCAATCAGCCCCAGCATTTT. This translates into CASSVGQGSNQPQHF.

The rearrangement links TRBV7-2 to TRBJ1-2; TRBD1 matches at 8 bases. J gave up 4 bases and V 5 bases, and 6 bases lay outside the gene matches. Germline CDR1 and CDR2: SGHTA and FQGNSA. The CDR3 is 14 amino acids. In DNA, the CDR3 is TGTGCCAGCAGCGCGGACAGGGCCATCTATGGCTACACCTTC. This sequence encodes CASSADRAIYGYTF.

Of note for this clone: This CDR3 is also generated by other DNA sequences in the sample. The chain is built from TRBV5-1 and TRBJ2-1; unclear D gene. Germline CDR1 is SGHRS and CDR2 is YFSETQ. V was clipped by 0 bases and J by 4 bases, with 5 bases between them. This CDR3 is 13 amino acids long. The CDR3 is CASSLDLYNEQFF. The CDR3 DNA reads TGCGCCAGCAGCTTGGACTTGTACAATGAGCAGTTCTTC.

This sequence joins TRBV19 and TRBJ1-2, with D possibly being TRBD1 (6 bases). The CDR3 is 11 amino acids. The germline gives CDR1 LNHDA, CDR2 SQIVND (reference sequence). The germline V and J ends were trimmed by 8 bases and 6 bases, with 10 bases remaining between them. The CDR3 sequence is CASGQNNGYTF. The DNA of the CDR3 is TGTGCCAGTGGACAGAACAATGGCTACACCTTC.

The J gene is TRBJ2-5, the V gene TRBV11-2, with a tentative D call TRBD1 (6 bases). Germline V gene sequence: CDR1 SGHAT, CDR2 FQNNGV. The CDR3 is 15 residues long. V shed 0 bases and J shed 9 bases, with 17 bases lying between them. The CDR3: CASSLETGQRSAQYF. The CDR3 DNA is TGTGCCAGCAGCTTAGAGACCGGACAGCGCTCGGCCCAGTACTTC. Combining the CDR3 with reference TRBV11-2 and TRBJ2-5 gives the whole variable domain EAGVAQSPRYKIIEKRQSVAFWCNPISGHATLYWYQQILGQGPKLLIQFQNNGVVDDSQLPKDRFSAERLKGVDSTLKIQPAKLEDSAVYLCASSLETGQRSAQYFGPGTRLLVL.

This rearrangement joins TRBV15 to TRBJ2-5, with 7 bases aligning to TRBD2. V was pared by 8 bases and J by 0 bases, with 3 bases of the junction left unmatched. Per germline, CDR1 LNHNV and CDR2 YYDKDF (reference sequence). This CDR3 has 13 amino acids. CDR3 residues: CATCGGYQETQYF. CDR3 nucleotides: TGTGCCACCTGCGGGGGTTACCAAGAGACCCAGTACTTC.

The rearrangement links TRBV4-2 to TRBJ2-5; the D gene is possibly TRBD2 (6 bases). Trimming stripped 1 base from V and 0 bases from J, with 6 bases between. The germline CDR1 and CDR2 sequences are LGHNA and YNFKEQ. The length of the CDR3 is 14 residues. This chain's CDR3 is CASSQGGDQETQYF. The DNA of the CDR3 is TGTGCCAGCAGCCAAGGGGGGGACCAAGAGACCCAGTACTTC.

This chain joins TRBV27 and TRBJ2-2, with D perhaps matching TRBD1 (7 bases). The ends were cut back, 6 bases at V and 6 bases at J, with 29 bases in the middle. CDR1 and CDR2 (germline): MNHEY, SMNVEV (reference sequence). CDR3 size: 19 residues. The CDR3 DNA sequence: TGTGCCAGCAGCCCTTTGGGGAGGCAGGGGGATAGTCGAGCCGGGGAGCTGTTTTTT. It translates to CASSPLGRQGDSRAGELFF.

This clone was counted only a few times. The chain has TRBV5-6 and TRBJ2-1; TRBD1 matches at 9 bases. Germline CDR1 and CDR2: SGHDT and YYEEEE. V shed 3 bases, J shed 4 bases, and the junction held 8 bases outside the gene matches. The CDR3 has 16 amino acids. CDR3 residues: CASSSNRGPLYNEQFF. CDR3 in DNA: TGTGCCAGCAGCTCCAACAGGGGGCCGTTATACAATGAGCAGTTCTTC.

The rearrangement joins TRBV19 to TRBJ1-5; 8 bases are shared with TRBD1. Germline assignment: CDR1 LNHDA and CDR2 SQIVND (reference sequence). V lost 7 bases, J lost 1 base, and 3 bases stayed unmatched. This CDR3 comprises 14 residues. CDR3 nucleotide sequence: TGTGCCAGTACAACAGGGGGAAGCAATCAGCCCCAGCATTTT. This gives the protein CASTTGGSNQPQHF.

This chain links TRBV29-1 with TRBJ2-5, with 9 nucleotides matching TRBD1. V lost 3 bases, J lost 3 bases, and 2 bases stayed unmatched. The CDR3 sequence is 13 residues long. From germline, CDR1 is SQVTM and CDR2 ANQGSEA. The CDR3 loop is CSVERDREETQYF. The CDR3 coding sequence is TGCAGCGTTGAGAGGGACAGGGAAGAGACCCAGTACTTC.

The rearrangement joins TRBV5-6 to TRBJ2-7; D might be TRBD1 (5 bases). The CDR3 length is 16 residues. The V end lost 0 bases, the J end lost 2 bases, and 15 bases lay between the germline ends. Germline assignment: CDR1 SGHDT and CDR2 YYEEEE. The CDR3: CASSLDRGSETYEQYF. The CDR3 DNA sequence: TGTGCCAGCAGCTTGGATAGGGGTTCTGAGACCTACGAGCAGTACTTC.

The chain employs TRBV7-9 and TRBJ2-3; possible D gene TRBD2, 6 bases. V was clipped by 7 bases and J by 2 bases, with 19 bases between them. Germline CDR1 reads SEHNR; CDR2 reads FQNEAQ (reference sequence). The CDR3 length is 16 residues. The chain's CDR3 is CASTPEGLSNTDTQYF. CDR3 in DNA: TGTGCCAGCACCCCGGAGGGGCTTTCCAACACAGATACGCAGTATTTT.

J is TRBJ1-3 and V is TRBV7-2; possibly TRBD1 for D (6 bases). The germline V and J ends were trimmed by 8 bases and 3 bases, with 14 bases remaining between them. In germline, CDR1 is SGHTA, CDR2 FQGNSA. This CDR3 is built from 14 residues. CDR3 DNA: TGTGCCAGCGATCCAGGGGCCGGTGGAAACACCATATATTTT. This translates into CASDPGAGGNTIYF.

The chain combines TRBV4-2 with TRBJ2-1, with 11 nucleotides matching TRBD1. The CDR3 totals 14 residues. CDR1 LGHNA and CDR2 YNFKEQ come from the germline V gene. The V gene end was trimmed by 5 bases and the J gene end by 8 bases; junction bases not matched to a gene: 5. The CDR3 reads CASSAGQGVHEQFF. The CDR3, as DNA: TGTGCCAGCAGCGCGGGACAGGGGGTCCATGAGCAGTTCTTC.

This chain uses TRBV19 with TRBJ1-5, with 7 bases identical to TRBD1. Germline loops: CDR1 LNHDA, CDR2 SQIVND (reference sequence). V shed 3 bases and J 5 bases; nucleotides not matched to a gene: 4. The CDR3 loop spans 14 amino acids. The CDR3 sequence: CASSMNRGDQPQHF. In DNA form, the CDR3 reads TGTGCCAGTAGTATGAACAGGGGTGATCAGCCCCAGCATTTT.

The chain links TRBV6-5 to TRBJ1-4; 9 bases match TRBD1. CDR3 length: 11 amino acids. Trimming at V came to 8 bases and at J to 11 bases, leaving 3 bases not matched to a gene. Germline V gene data show CDR1 as MNHEY and CDR2 as SVGAGI. The CDR3 nucleotides are TGTGCCAGCGGGGACAGGGATAAACTGTTTTTT. Protein product: CASGDRDKLFF.

V and J are TRBV27 and TRBJ2-1; tentatively, D is TRBD2 (6 bases). The V and J ends lost 0 bases and 10 bases respectively, with 25 bases between them. The CDR3 totals 18 residues. Per germline, CDR1 MNHEY and CDR2 SMNVEV (reference sequence). The CDR3 coding sequence is TGTGCCAGCAGTTTATCCTCATCTCGGGGTCTCCGGGAGAACGAGCAGTTCTTC. It yields the protein CASSLSSSRGLRENEQFF.

The chain links TRBV2 to TRBJ1-1; D gene ambiguous. The CDR3 is 13 amino acids. Trimming shortened V by 7 bases and J by 1 base, and 10 bases separated the two germline ends. Germline V lookup: CDR1 SNHLY, CDR2 FYNNEI. The CDR3 region has the DNA TGTGCCAGCATCAGAACAGAGAACACTGAAGCTTTCTTT. Encoded protein: CASIRTENTEAFF.

The CDR3 is CASSSNPSTGNYEQYF. CDR3 bases: TGCGCCAGCAGCTCGAACCCTTCGACAGGGAACTACGAGCAGTACTTC. The chain carries TRBV5-1 and TRBJ2-7, with TRBD1 matching 7 bases. The CDR3 runs to 16 residues. V lost 3 bases to trimming and J lost 3 bases; unmatched junction nucleotides: 12. The germline gives CDR1 SGHRS, CDR2 YFSETQ. Full variable domain (rest looked up from reference TRBV5-1 and TRBJ2-7): KAGVTQTPRYLIKTRGQQVTLSCSPISGHRSVSWYQQTPGQGLQFLFEYFSETQRNKGNFPGRFSGRQFSNSRSEMNVSTLELGDSALYLCASSSNPSTGNYEQYFGPGTRLTVT.

The J gene is TRBJ1-1, the V gene TRBV4-1, with D hard to call. V was cut by 0 bases and J by 6 bases, with 14 bases left in between. The CDR3 has 15 amino acids. Germline loops: CDR1 MGHRA, CDR2 YSYEKL. CDR3 nucleotide sequence: TGCGCCAGCAGCCAAGATTGGGAGGGAGCGGCTGAAGCTTTCTTT. Translated, it gives CASSQDWEGAAEAFF.

The chain has TRBV6-4 and TRBJ2-7; tentative D call: TRBD2 (6 bases). V was clipped by 2 bases and J by 3 bases, with 20 bases between them. CDR1 is MRHNA and CDR2 is SNTAGT in the germline V gene. The CDR3 is made up of 17 amino acids. This CDR3 is CASSDRRQTTSIYEQYF. In nucleotides, the CDR3 is TGTGCCAGCAGTGACAGAAGACAGACGACTAGTATCTACGAGCAGTACTTC.